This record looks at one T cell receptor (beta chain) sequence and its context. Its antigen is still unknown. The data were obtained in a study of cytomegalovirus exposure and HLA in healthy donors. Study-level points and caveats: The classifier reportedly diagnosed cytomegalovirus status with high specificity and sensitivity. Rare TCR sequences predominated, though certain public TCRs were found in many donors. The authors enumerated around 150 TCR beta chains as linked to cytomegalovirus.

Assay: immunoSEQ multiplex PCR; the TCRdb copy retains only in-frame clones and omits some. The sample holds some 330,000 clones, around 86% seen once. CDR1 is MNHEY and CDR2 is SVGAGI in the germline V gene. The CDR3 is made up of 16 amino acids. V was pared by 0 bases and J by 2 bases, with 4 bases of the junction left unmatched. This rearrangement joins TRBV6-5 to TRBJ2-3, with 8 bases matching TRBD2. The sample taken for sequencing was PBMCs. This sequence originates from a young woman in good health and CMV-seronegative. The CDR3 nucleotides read TGTGCCAGCAGTTACTCTGGACTAGCTAACACAGATACGCAGTATTTT. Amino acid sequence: CASSYSGLANTDTQYF.